One and the same sample provided the 31 T cell receptor beta chains below, sequenced in a study of shared clonotypes between healthy human individuals. Some clones are missing from TCRdb's copy, which holds only in-frame ones; the method was immunoSEQ multiplex PCR. The sample lists over a million clones, roughly 74% occurring once. Sequencing used memory CD4+ T cells from PBMCs. Subset in this sample: CD45RA-negative fraction. The receptor set was obtained from a man aged 18 to 30 in good health. Some clones in this sample may be carry-over from other donors' samples.

This clone was recorded a few times. The chain recombines TRBV29-1 with TRBJ1-4; a weak D match, TRBD1 (6 bases). The germline V and J ends were trimmed by 7 bases and 5 bases, with 14 bases remaining between them. Germline CDR1 is SQVTM and CDR2 is ANQGSEA. This CDR3 comprises 13 residues. The CDR3 loop is CSGRTARNEKLFF. CDR3 nucleotides: TGCAGCGGACGGACAGCGCGAAATGAAAAACTGTTTTTT.

The table lists this clone with a few counts. This chain joins TRBV18 and TRBJ1-1; tentative D call: TRBD1 (5 bases). There are 13 residues in the CDR3. Germline V CDR1 and CDR2: KGHSH, LQKENI. Trimming took off 6 bases at V and 4 bases at J, with 12 bases between the two ends. The CDR3 here is CASSPIGGTEAFF. The CDR3 DNA follows: TGTGCCAGCTCCCCAATTGGGGGCACTGAAGCTTTCTTT.

CDR3 sequence (DNA): TGTGCCAGCAGCCCTACCGGGGGGACAGGGACCTACGAGCAGTACTTC. It encodes CASSPTGGTGTYEQYF. The chain has TRBV5-4 and TRBJ2-7; 9 positions agree with TRBD1. V lost 4 bases, J lost 2 bases, and 10 bases stayed unmatched. The length of the CDR3 is 16 residues. Germline V CDR1 and CDR2: SGHNT, YYREEE (reference sequence).

This chain joins TRBV5-4 and TRBJ1-1; TRBD1 might be the D (5 bases). Germline loops: CDR1 SGHNT, CDR2 YYREEE (reference sequence). The CDR3 contains 14 residues. V was clipped by 4 bases and J by 5 bases, with 15 bases between them. The CDR3 nucleotides read TGTGCCAGCAGCGCCCCGGGGGTAGAAACTGAAGCTTTCTTT. Translation gives CASSAPGVETEAFF.

J is TRBJ2-3 and V is TRBV9, with D possibly matching TRBD1 (6 bases). The CDR3 length is 14 residues. Germline V gene data show CDR1 as SGDLS and CDR2 as YYNGEE. Trimming took 4 bases from V and 4 from J, leaving 13 bases between them. CDR3 nucleotide sequence: TGTGCCAGCAGCTCCATACAGGGTGCAGATACGCAGTATTTT. It translates to CASSSIQGADTQYF. Full variable domain (missing parts from reference TRBV9 and TRBJ2-3): DSGVTQTPKHLITATGQRVTLRCSPRSGDLSVYWYQQSLDQGLQFLIQYYNGEERAKGNILERFSAQQFPDLHSELNLSSLELGDSALYFCASSSIQGADTQYFGPGTRLTVL.

The rearrangement joins TRBV10-3 to TRBJ2-1; D is perhaps TRBD1 (5 bases). V lost 0 bases and J 2 bases, leaving 11 bases between the germline ends. CDR1 and CDR2 (germline): ENHRY, SYGVKD. The CDR3 is made up of 16 amino acids. The CDR3, as DNA: TGTGCCATCAGTGAGTCGTCGTGGGGCGCCTACAATGAGCAGTTCTTC. Its protein is CAISESSWGAYNEQFF.

This clone was observed once. The chain employs TRBV2 and TRBJ2-5, with 13 nucleotides matching TRBD2. This CDR3 is 17 amino acids long. The ends lost 6 bases at V and 4 bases at J; junction bases unmatched: 11. Per the germline V gene, CDR1 is SNHLY and CDR2 is FYNNEI. The DNA for the CDR3 is TGTGCCAGCAGATCACTACTAGCGGGAGGGCCGAGAGAGACCCAGTACTTC. Translated, it gives CASRSLLAGGPRETQYF.

The chain recombines TRBV5-1 with TRBJ2-7; TRBD1 matches at 9 bases. The CDR3 contains 18 residues. V dropped 1 base and J dropped 0; count of bases not matched to a gene: 11. The V gene's germline CDR1 is SGHRS and CDR2 YFSETQ. The CDR3, as DNA: TGCGCCAGCAGCTTGAGAAGCCCCGGGACAGGGAGCTCCTACGAGCAGTACTTC. Translated: CASSLRSPGTGSSYEQYF.

This clone has a single count. Other DNA sequences in the sample encode the same CDR3. J is TRBJ1-5 and V is TRBV10-3, with D uncertain. Germline CDR1 is ENHRY and CDR2 is SYGVKD. Between the trimmed V and J ends, which lost 5 bases and 1 base, there was a span of 12 bases. The CDR3 has 15 amino acids. For the CDR3, the DNA is TGTGCCATCAGTCGGACCGGAGTAAGCAATCAGCCCCAGCATTTT. It yields the protein CAISRTGVSNQPQHF.

The chain uses TRBV5-5 and TRBJ1-5; D may be TRBD1 (5 bases). CDR1 is SGHKS, CDR2 YYEKEE, per germline (reference sequence). This CDR3 has 14 amino acids. V gave up 3 bases and J gave up 3 bases, with 10 bases separating them. For the CDR3, the DNA is TGTGCCAGCAGCTCCGGGACCATCAATCAGCCCCAGCATTTT. Translation: CASSSGTINQPQHF.

The chain recombines TRBV7-9 with TRBJ1-5; D perhaps matches TRBD1 (5 bases). Germline-derived CDR1 and CDR2 are SEHNR and FQNEAQ (reference sequence). This CDR3 comprises 14 residues. The ends were cut back, 3 bases at V and 3 bases at J, with 9 bases in the middle. DNA of the CDR3: TGTGCCAGCAGCTTTGGGGGGTACAATCAGCCCCAGCATTTT. This encodes CASSFGGYNQPQHF.

This clone came up once. The J gene is TRBJ2-5, the V gene TRBV28; D gene unclear. Trimming removed 4 bases from V and 2 bases from J, with 14 bases in between. This CDR3 region has 15 residues. Germline V gene lookup returns CDR1 MDHEN and CDR2 SYDVKM. DNA of the CDR3: TGTGCCAGCAGTTATTCAGGCGCTTCACAAGAGACCCAGTACTTC. Its protein product is CASSYSGASQETQYF.

The rearrangement uses TRBV15 and TRBJ2-2; possibly TRBD2 for D (6 bases). The CDR3 runs to 17 residues. Trimming stripped 5 bases from V and 6 bases from J, with 22 bases between. Per the germline V gene, CDR1 is LNHNV and CDR2 is YYDKDF (reference sequence). The CDR3 DNA is TGTGCCACCAGCGGAGGGAGCGTCAACAGGAGGGCCGGGGAGCTGTTTTTT. Translation: CATSGGSVNRRAGELFF.

This clone was counted at least ten times. The sample contains more than one DNA sequence encoding this CDR3. This sequence joins TRBV25-1 and TRBJ2-5, with TRBD2 matching over 9 bases. V was clipped by 3 bases and J by 5 bases; unmatched bases: 4. Germline assignment: CDR1 MGHDK and CDR2 SYGVNS. The CDR3 extends over 14 amino acids. The CDR3 sequence is CASSDGLAGETQYF. DNA for the CDR3: TGTGCCAGCAGTGATGGCCTAGCGGGGGAGACCCAGTACTTC. The full variable domain, in which reference TRBV25-1 and TRBJ2-5 provide the parts outside the CDR3, is EADIYQTPRYLVIGTGKKITLECSQTMGHDKMYWYQQDPGMELHLIHYSYGVNSTEKGDLSSESTVSRIRTEHFPLTLESARPSHTSQYLCASSDGLAGETQYFGPGTRLLVL.

The rearrangement uses TRBV6-6 and TRBJ1-1; D is unclear. The V and J ends lost 4 bases and 11 bases respectively, with 26 bases between them. The CDR3 consists of 16 residues. The germline gives CDR1 MNHNY, CDR2 SVGAGI (reference sequence). The CDR3 sequence: CASSSALIGKFFKAFF. The CDR3 DNA is TGTGCCAGCAGTTCCGCCCTGATAGGGAAGTTTTTTAAGGCTTTCTTT.

The chain carries TRBV7-3 and TRBJ2-2; D is uncertain. CDR3 size: 16 residues. Trimming cost V 1 base and J 2 bases, with 11 bases left between them. The germline gives CDR1 SGHTA, CDR2 FQGTGA. The CDR3 coding sequence is TGTGCCAGCAGCTTAATGGCCAGGCCTAACACCGGGGAGCTGTTTTTT. This translates into CASSLMARPNTGELFF. The variable domain in full, with the rest retrieved from reference TRBV7-3 and TRBJ2-2, is GAGVSQTPSNKVTEKGKYVELRCDPISGHTALYWYRQSLGQGPEFLIYFQGTGAADDSGLPNDRFFAVRPEGSVSTLKIQRTERGDSAVYLCASSLMARPNTGELFFGEGSRLTVL.

A single count supports this clone. DNA for the CDR3: TGTGCCAGCAGCTTAGCGGCACGGCCCCAGTACTTC. Amino acid sequence: CASSLAARPQYF. The rearrangement joins TRBV11-2 to TRBJ2-5; D not resolved. V lost 1 base and J lost 9, with 9 bases in between. CDR3 length: 12 residues. Germline V CDR1 and CDR2: SGHAT, FQNNGV.

This clone appeared many times. The rearrangement joins TRBV28 to TRBJ2-7, with D tentatively TRBD2 (6 bases). The CDR3 consists of 17 residues. Trimming stripped 8 bases from V and 5 bases from J, with 28 bases between. Germline CDR1 MDHEN, CDR2 SYDVKM. The CDR3 loop is CASGPFRVSGIFHEQYF. The CDR3 DNA reads TGTGCCAGCGGTCCCTTCAGGGTTAGCGGTATTTTTCACGAGCAGTACTTC. The whole variable domain, remainder taken from reference TRBV28 and TRBJ2-7, is DVKVTQSSRYLVKRTGEKVFLECVQDMDHENMFWYRQDPGLGLRLIYFSYDVKMKEKGDIPEGYSVSREKKERFSLILESASTNQTSMYLCASGPFRVSGIFHEQYFGPGTRLTVT.

The chain links TRBV29-1 to TRBJ1-1; 7 bases agree with TRBD1. This CDR3 is built from 14 residues. CDR1 and CDR2 (germline): SQVTM, ANQGSEA. After removal of 7 bases from V and 5 bases from J, the junction contained 13 bases not matched to a gene. CDR3 nucleotide sequence: TGCAGCGGACGAATGACAGGGTTGGGGACTGAAGCTTTCTTT. Amino acid sequence: CSGRMTGLGTEAFF.

The chain links TRBV27 to TRBJ2-1, with 8 nucleotides matching TRBD2. Germline values: CDR1 MNHEY, CDR2 SMNVEV (reference sequence). Trimming took 6 bases from V and 0 from J; bases not matched to a gene: 10. The CDR3 length is 17 residues. CDR3 DNA sequence: TGTGCCAGCAGCCCCCTGCCCAGCGGGAGCTCCTACAATGAGCAGTTCTTC. It specifies CASSPLPSGSSYNEQFF.

V and J are TRBV28 and TRBJ1-5; D is uncertain. V shed 2 bases and J shed 5 bases, with 10 bases lying between them. CDR1 is MDHEN and CDR2 is SYDVKM in the germline V gene. This CDR3 comprises 14 residues. The CDR3 protein is CASSLRDAYQPQHF. The CDR3 DNA reads as TGTGCCAGCAGTTTACGTGACGCCTATCAGCCCCAGCATTTT. Supplemented by reference TRBV28 and TRBJ1-5, the full variable domain reads DVKVTQSSRYLVKRTGEKVFLECVQDMDHENMFWYRQDPGLGLRLIYFSYDVKMKEKGDIPEGYSVSREKKERFSLILESASTNQTSMYLCASSLRDAYQPQHFGDGTRLSIL.

This clone appeared once. The chain links TRBV7-6 to TRBJ2-1; D gene ambiguous. Trimming took 5 bases from V and 8 from J, leaving 13 bases between them. Per germline, CDR1 SGHVS and CDR2 FNYEAQ. The CDR3 has 13 amino acids. CDR3 nucleotides: TGTGCCAGCAGCCCCCGACCCGGAGATGAGCAGTTCTTC. Protein: CASSPRPGDEQFF.

The chain is built from TRBV7-8 and TRBJ2-5, with 7 bases identical to TRBD1. The length of the CDR3 is 15 residues. Germline assignment: CDR1 SGHVS and CDR2 FQNEAQ. The V gene end was trimmed by 6 bases and the J gene end by 1 base; junction bases not matched to a gene: 8. The CDR3 is CASSYYRDSQETQYF. The CDR3 DNA follows: TGTGCCAGCAGTTACTACCGGGACAGCCAAGAGACCCAGTACTTC.

This clone was seen only once. The genes are TRBV18 and TRBJ2-7, with a tentative D call TRBD2 (5 bases). The CDR3 length is 16 residues. V lost 6 bases, J lost 4 bases, and 22 bases lay in between. Germline CDR1 is KGHSH and CDR2 is LQKENI. CDR3 amino acids: CASSFTRAWDFYEQYF. CDR3 bases: TGTGCCAGCTCGTTCACGAGGGCGTGGGATTTTTACGAGCAGTACTTC.

The CDR3 DNA is TGTGCCAGCAGCCAAACACAGGGGGGTGAAGCTTTCTTT. Translated: CASSQTQGGEAFF. The chain is built from TRBV7-3 and TRBJ1-1, with TRBD1 matching 8 bases. This CDR3 is built from 13 residues. Per germline, CDR1 SGHTA and CDR2 FQGTGA. Losses at the gene ends were 5 bases for V and 7 bases for J; bases not matched to a gene: 6.

This clone occurred a few times. The chain combines TRBV29-1 with TRBJ1-1, with D hard to call. V lost 3 bases to trimming and J lost 9 bases, with 2 bases between them. Looked up from germline, CDR1 is SQVTM and CDR2 is ANQGSEA. The length of the CDR3 is 8 residues. This CDR3 reads CSVDKAFF. CDR3 nucleotides: TGCAGCGTTGATAAAGCTTTCTTT.

This sequence joins TRBV28 and TRBJ2-7; D uncertain. The CDR3 extends over 13 amino acids. Per the germline V gene, CDR1 is MDHEN and CDR2 is SYDVKM. V dropped 2 bases and J dropped 3 bases, with 8 bases sitting between them. CDR3 in DNA: TGTGCCAGCAGTTTAACACGGCACTACGAGCAGTACTTC. Its protein product is CASSLTRHYEQYF.

Written as DNA, the CDR3 is TGTGCCAGCAGTTCAATACCGGCAGCTGAGCAGTTCTTC. Residues: CASSSIPAAEQFF. The chain employs TRBV6-6 and TRBJ2-1; D is ambiguous. V lost 4 bases and J lost 9, with 13 bases in between. CDR1 and CDR2 from the germline V gene are MNHNY and SVGAGI (reference sequence). This CDR3 is built from 13 residues.

The chain links TRBV2 to TRBJ2-1; TRBD2 matches 15 bases. The V gene end was trimmed by 6 bases and the J gene end by 12 bases; junction bases not matched to a gene: 6. CDR3 length equals 14 residues. The germline gives CDR1 SNHLY, CDR2 FYNNEI. CDR3 DNA: TGTGCCAGCAGCGGACTAGCGGGAGGGCCACGGCAGTTCTTC. Translation gives CASSGLAGGPRQFF.

Notes on this clone: Additional DNA sequences in this sample encode the identical CDR3. The chain couples TRBV28 to TRBJ1-2, with 8 positions matching TRBD1. The J segment lost 2 bases and the V segment lost 7 bases, leaving 6 bases of the junction unmatched. Germline CDR1 and CDR2: MDHEN and SYDVKM. The CDR3 spans 14 residues. The CDR3 nucleotides are TGTGCCAGCACCACCGGGGACAGGAACTATGGCTACACCTTC. Translating it yields CASTTGDRNYGYTF.

The chain recombines TRBV18 with TRBJ1-2; D might be TRBD1 (5 bases). The CDR3 sequence is 15 residues long. Germline CDR1 KGHSH, CDR2 LQKENI. V lost 0 bases and J lost 2, with 10 bases in between. The CDR3 loop is CASSPPGGRNYGYTF. The CDR3 DNA is TGTGCCAGCTCACCACCGGGGGGGAGAAACTATGGCTACACCTTC.